What follows are 5 T cell receptor beta chains derived from one specimen sequenced in a study of OX40 agonist ivuxolimab in advanced cancers. Using immunoSEQ multiplex PCR, the repertoire was profiled, and TCRdb retains in-frame clones only, with some absent. The data hold 90,000 to 100,000 clones, with about 88% observed a single time. The sample consisted of CD4+ or CD8+ T cells sorted from blood, taken in a trial of the OX40 agonist ivuxolimab. The receptor source for this set is an adult with an advanced solid tumor such as melanoma, head and neck, liver or kidney cancer.

The rearrangement links TRBV28 to TRBJ2-2; 10 bases fit TRBD2. The CDR3 length is 14 residues. V was pared by 11 bases and J by 5 bases, with 8 bases of the junction left unmatched. Looked up from germline, CDR1 is MDHEN and CDR2 is SYDVKM. CDR3: CAGRAGGPTGELFF. CDR3 in DNA: TGTGCCGGGAGAGCGGGAGGGCCGACCGGGGAGCTGTTTTTT.

This clone was observed once. The chain uses TRBV5-5 and TRBJ2-2; 7 positions match TRBD2. The CDR3 has 17 amino acids. Trimming removed 4 bases from V and 5 bases from J; junction bases left unmatched: 14. Germline loops: CDR1 SGHKS, CDR2 YYEKEE (reference sequence). The CDR3 region is CASSPPGRGGWTGELFF. DNA of the CDR3: TGTGCCAGCAGCCCCCCAGGGAGGGGAGGTTGGACCGGGGAGCTGTTTTTT.

Comment on this clone: A junction end diverges from the germline sequence, so it may reflect a read error. The chain recombines TRBV7-7 with TRBJ2-1, with TRBD2 identical over 10 bases. CDR3 length: 17 amino acids. Germline assignment: CDR1 SSHAT and CDR2 FNYEAQ (reference sequence). CDR3 amino acids: CASSQAGALAGMNEQFF. The DNA of the CDR3 is TGTGCTAGCAGCCAAGCAGGGGCACTAGCGGGGATGAATGAGCAGTTCTTC.

This clone was recorded only once. CDR3 sequence: CASTSGTSVVHEQYF. The CDR3 DNA reads TGCGCCAGCACCTCCGGGACTAGCGTTGTCCACGAGCAGTACTTC. V usage is TRBV5-1 and J usage is TRBJ2-7; 10 bases map to TRBD2. V was pared by 6 bases and J by 5 bases, with 11 bases of the junction left unmatched. CDR1 SGHRS and CDR2 YFSETQ come from the germline V gene. The CDR3 loop spans 15 amino acids.

This sequence joins TRBV5-1 and TRBJ2-1; possibly TRBD2 for D (6 bases). This CDR3 spans 14 amino acids. Germline lookup yields CDR1 SGHRS and CDR2 YFSETQ. V was cut by 4 bases and J by 2 bases, with 10 bases left in between. CDR3 nucleotide sequence: TGCGCCAGCAGCCACACTAGCCCCTACAATGAGCAGTTCTTC. Residues: CASSHTSPYNEQFF.